Below, 13 T cell receptor beta chains from the same sample are listed, as sequenced in a study of T cells expressing NK-cell markers. TCRdb reprocessed the 5' RACE reads and reports one entry per CDR3 protein, with no DNA. The listing contains about 120,000 distinct CDR3 sequences. The specimen was blood T cells: a sorted CD56 or NKG2C T cell subset, CD4+ or CD8+ T cells, or bulk PBMC T cells (not recorded which). These receptors were obtained from a woman between 18 and 70 years old in good health.

The CDR3: CASSVTGTVDNEQYF. V gene TRBV9 combines with J gene TRBJ2-7; the TRBD1 assignment by TCRdb is unverifiable without DNA. CDR3 length: 15 amino acids. CDR1 is SGDLS, CDR2 YYNGEE, per germline.

The chain carries TRBV9 and TRBJ2-3; TCRdb's D gene call, TRBD2, goes unchecked for lack of DNA. Germline V CDR1 and CDR2: SGDLS, YYNGEE. This CDR3 region has 15 residues. CDR3 in amino acids: CASSQLARVTDTQYF.

The chain joins TRBV29-1 to TRBJ2-5; the TCRdb D gene call, TRBD1, has no DNA to confirm it. Germline values: CDR1 SQVTM, CDR2 ANQGSEA. This CDR3 is 12 amino acids long. The CDR3 loop is CSGRGREETQYF.

The chain combines TRBV12-3 or TRBV12-4 with TRBJ2-7; TCRdb gives TRBD2 as the D gene, but with no DNA this cannot be confirmed. The CDR3 loop spans 15 amino acids. The CDR3 region is CDSSLGGIIGYEQYF.

J is TRBJ2-3 and V is TRBV19; the TCRdb D gene call, TRBD2, has no DNA to confirm it. This CDR3 contains 13 residues. Germline CDR1 and CDR2: LNHDA and SQIVND (reference sequence). Here the CDR3 reads CASTSLSTDTQYF.

V usage is TRBV9 and J usage is TRBJ2-3. Germline CDR1 SGDLS, CDR2 YYNGEE. CDR3 size: 14 residues. CDR3 region: CASSRYRDTDTQYF.

The chain recombines TRBV3-1 with TRBJ2-1; no DNA is available, so the TRBD2 call from TCRdb remains unchecked. Germline lookup yields CDR1 LGHDT and CDR2 YNNKEL (reference sequence). The CDR3 sequence is 15 residues long. The CDR3 loop is CASNFRLAGYNEQFF.

The genes are TRBV19 and TRBJ1-1. The CDR3 is made up of 12 amino acids. Per germline, CDR1 LNHDA and CDR2 SQIVND (reference sequence). The CDR3 loop reads CASRRGLTEAFF.

The gene calls are TRBV7-6 and TRBJ2-7; TCRdb designates TRBD2, a call that cannot be tested without DNA. Germline V gene data show CDR1 as SGHVS and CDR2 as FNYEAQ. The CDR3 runs to 15 residues. CDR3 protein: CASSRGTSGSYEQYF.

The V call is TRBV10-2, the J call TRBJ1-3. The CDR3 totals 14 residues. In germline, CDR1 is WSHSY, CDR2 SAAADI. CDR3: CASSESVSGNTIYF.

The gene calls are TRBV6-1 and TRBJ2-1; TCRdb lists TRBD2, though no DNA is available to test this call. The CDR3 loop spans 15 amino acids. CDR1 MNHNS and CDR2 SASEGT come from the germline V gene. This chain's CDR3 is CASRASGYTYNEQFF.

The V call is TRBV2, the J call TRBJ2-3; the D gene TCRdb calls, TRBD1, cannot be checked with no DNA. There are 15 residues in the CDR3. The germline gives CDR1 SNHLY, CDR2 FYNNEI. The CDR3 loop is CASSEFQGARDTQYF.

The chain carries TRBV18 and TRBJ2-3; no DNA is available, so the TRBD1 call from TCRdb remains unchecked. Germline V gene lookup returns CDR1 KGHSH and CDR2 LQKENI. This CDR3 is 15 amino acids long. The CDR3 region is CASSPHPSPTDTQYF.